One sample yielded the 20 T cell receptor beta chains listed below, sequenced in a study of blood T cell repertoires in COVID-19. Data came from immunoSEQ multiplex PCR; TCRdb stores just in-frame clones and leaves some out. The repertoire holds some 160,000 clones, with roughly 90% as singletons. The sample comprised peripheral blood. The receptor set was obtained from a man aged 55 to 70 with acute or convalescent COVID-19.

This sequence joins TRBV9 and TRBJ1-1; the D is unclear. The germline V and J ends were trimmed by 0 bases and 11 bases, with 20 bases remaining between them. Germline V gives CDR1 SGDLS, CDR2 YYNGEE. The CDR3 has 15 amino acids. CDR3 region: CASSVASRAGNGAFF. The CDR3 bases are TGTGCCAGCAGCGTAGCCTCCCGTGCGGGGAACGGGGCTTTCTTT.

The rearrangement uses TRBV29-1 and TRBJ2-3, with 10 bases aligning to TRBD1. Unmatched junction bases numbered 2, after V lost 4 bases and J lost 4 bases. Germline CDR1 reads SQVTM; CDR2 reads ANQGSEA. The CDR3 contains 13 residues. CDR3: CSVVGQGSDTQYF. DNA for the CDR3: TGCAGCGTTGTGGGACAGGGGTCAGATACGCAGTATTTT.

J is TRBJ1-3 and V is TRBV12-3 or TRBV12-4; D unresolved. V was trimmed by 6 bases and J by 4 bases, leaving 4 bases between them. The CDR3 contains 11 residues. CDR3 bases: TGTGCCAGCAGCCAGGGAAACACCATATATTTT. It encodes CASSQGNTIYF.

The chain uses TRBV23-1 and TRBJ1-6; D not certain. TRBV23-1 qualifies as an ORF whose function is uncertain. This CDR3 has 19 amino acids. Trimming pared 2 bases from V and 0 bases from J, leaving 17 bases between. The CDR3 sequence: CASSQDGGETSSYNSPLHF. DNA of the CDR3: TGCGCCAGCAGTCAAGATGGTGGTGAAACAAGCTCCTATAATTCACCCCTCCACTTT.

The rearrangement links TRBV2 to TRBJ1-1; TRBD1 might be the D (5 bases). Trimming left V 5 bases short and J 8 bases short, with 12 bases between. Germline CDR1 is SNHLY and CDR2 is FYNNEI. The CDR3 has 12 residues. The CDR3 DNA sequence: TGTGCCAGCAGTCTATTGGGGCAGGAAGCTTTCTTT. It codes for CASSLLGQEAFF.

In regard to this clone: Relative to the germline gene, one junction end is altered; a read error may explain this. This sequence joins TRBV7-2 and TRBJ2-5, with D perhaps matching TRBD2 (6 bases). Germline lookup yields CDR1 SGHTA and CDR2 FQGNSA. The CDR3 extends over 13 amino acids. This CDR3 is CASSLANWETQYF. The CDR3 nucleotides read TGTGCCAGCAGCCTAGCGAACTGGGAGACCCAGTACTTC.

In the case of this clone: The same CDR3 also results from other DNA sequences found in this sample. The CDR3 region is CASSPRGSGNTIYF. As DNA, the CDR3 is TGTGCCAGCAGCCCGCGAGGGTCCGGAAACACCATATATTTT. This chain links TRBV9 with TRBJ1-3; D gene ambiguous. Deletions cut 4 bases from V and 4 bases from J, with 12 bases between. In germline, CDR1 is SGDLS, CDR2 YYNGEE. The CDR3 totals 14 residues.

This clone was observed a few times. The chain combines TRBV10-3 with TRBJ1-1; 11 bases line up with TRBD1. This CDR3 spans 16 amino acids. Germline CDR1 and CDR2: ENHRY and SYGVKD. Losses at the gene ends were 6 bases for V and 0 bases for J; bases not matched to a gene: 6. The CDR3 DNA is TGTGCCATCAGGACCGGGACAGGGGGAATGAACACTGAAGCTTTCTTT. It is translated as CAIRTGTGGMNTEAFF.

The rearrangement joins TRBV3-1 (or the pseudogene TRBV3-2) to TRBJ1-2; 10 positions match TRBD1. CDR1 and CDR2 from the germline V gene are LGHDT and YNNKEL (reference sequence). The CDR3 has 14 amino acids. V was clipped by 4 bases and J by 8 bases; unmatched bases: 7. The CDR3 DNA reads TGTGCCAGCAGCCCCTCGACAGGGGGCTCGGGCTACACCTTC. Translated: CASSPSTGGSGYTF.

This sequence joins TRBV18 and TRBJ2-3; D is ambiguous. CDR3 length: 13 amino acids. Germline V gene sequence: CDR1 KGHSH, CDR2 LQKENI. Trimming stripped 0 bases from V and 5 bases from J, with 6 bases between. This chain's CDR3 is CASSPPPRDTQYF. As DNA, the CDR3 is TGTGCCAGCTCACCACCCCCGAGAGATACGCAGTATTTT.

V and J are TRBV4-1 and TRBJ1-3; D possibly corresponds to TRBD1 (6 bases). From germline, CDR1 is MGHRA and CDR2 YSYEKL. V lost 0 bases and J 4 bases, leaving 10 bases between the germline ends. The CDR3 totals 15 residues. CDR3 residues: CASSQEGALGNTIYF. CDR3 nucleotides: TGCGCCAGCAGCCAAGAGGGGGCGCTGGGAAACACCATATATTTT.

This rearrangement joins TRBV12-3 or TRBV12-4 to TRBJ1-3; 7 bases are shared with TRBD1. The CDR3 is 13 amino acids. Trimming removed 5 bases from V and 6 bases from J; junction bases left unmatched: 4. The CDR3 sequence: CASSPGTANTIYF. The DNA for the CDR3 is TGTGCCAGCAGTCCGGGGACAGCAAACACCATATATTTT.

This clone was seen only once. The V and J genes are TRBV7-6 and TRBJ2-7; a possible D gene is TRBD1 (6 bases). CDR1 is SGHVS and CDR2 is FNYEAQ in the germline V gene. Deletions cut 5 bases from V and 0 bases from J, with 14 bases between. This CDR3 is built from 15 residues. The CDR3 sequence is CASSGTGRSSYEQYF. DNA for the CDR3: TGTGCCAGCAGCGGCACAGGGAGAAGCTCCTACGAGCAGTACTTC.

The chain joins TRBV5-1 to TRBJ1-1, with 8 bases fitting TRBD1. Germline trimming cut 3 bases from V and 7 bases from J; bases unmatched to any gene: 5. Germline V gene sequence: CDR1 SGHRS, CDR2 YFSETQ. The CDR3 spans 13 residues. CDR3 residues: CASSSQGANEAFF. DNA of the CDR3: TGCGCCAGCAGCTCCCAGGGGGCCAATGAAGCTTTCTTT.

The V call is TRBV10-3, the J call TRBJ1-2; D call uncertain. Germline V lookup: CDR1 ENHRY, CDR2 SYGVKD. V lost 0 bases and J 8 bases, leaving 16 bases between the germline ends. This CDR3 is 15 amino acids long. CDR3 sequence: CAISESHGLAGGYTF. CDR3 nucleotide sequence: TGTGCCATCAGTGAGTCACATGGGCTTGCGGGAGGCTACACCTTC.

This chain joins TRBV7-9 and TRBJ1-4; 10 nucleotides line up with TRBD1. Germline V lookup: CDR1 SEHNR, CDR2 FQNEAQ (reference sequence). The trim removed 5 bases at V and 0 bases at J, leaving 9 bases unmatched. CDR3 length: 18 amino acids. Here the CDR3 DNA reads TGTGCCAGCAGCCTTGGACAGGGGGGAAGCTCAACTAATGAAAAACTGTTTTTT. Translated, it gives CASSLGQGGSSTNEKLFF.

This chain uses TRBV2 with TRBJ2-1; tentatively, D is TRBD2 (6 bases). V shed 8 bases and J shed 2 bases, with 19 bases lying between them. The CDR3 runs 16 residues. Germline V lookup: CDR1 SNHLY, CDR2 FYNNEI. The CDR3 reads CASRMTSLTPYNEQFF. In nucleotides, the CDR3 is TGTGCCAGCCGTATGACTAGTCTAACCCCCTACAATGAGCAGTTCTTC.

In DNA, the CDR3 is TGTGCCAGCAGCTTGGACTTGGGGCAAGGGCATCAGCCCCAGCATTTT. This gives the protein CASSLDLGQGHQPQHF. The chain recombines TRBV5-8 with TRBJ1-5; TRBD1 is a possible D gene (5 bases). V lost 0 bases, J lost 5 bases, and 15 bases lay in between. CDR1 is SGHTS, CDR2 YDEGEE, per germline. The CDR3 runs to 16 residues.

The rearrangement links TRBV19 to TRBJ2-3; D is uncertain. Germline lookup yields CDR1 LNHDA and CDR2 SQIVND (reference sequence). This CDR3 contains 14 residues. V was pared by 4 bases and J by 1 base, with 9 bases between. CDR3 nucleotides: TGTGCCAGTAGTACCCTGGGCGGCACAGATACGCAGTATTTT. It encodes CASSTLGGTDTQYF.

The chain is built from TRBV7-9 and TRBJ2-2; D unresolved. The CDR3 is 14 amino acids. Germline V gives CDR1 SEHNR, CDR2 FQNEAQ (reference sequence). Trimming took 6 bases from V and 6 from J, leaving 14 bases between them. The CDR3 loop is CASSETGVAGELFF. In DNA, the CDR3 is TGTGCCAGCAGTGAAACCGGAGTTGCCGGGGAGCTGTTTTTT. Variable domain in full (rest from reference TRBV7-9 and TRBJ2-2): DTGVSQNPRHKITKRGQNVTFRCDPISEHNRLYWYRQTLGQGPEFLTYFQNEAQLEKSRLLSDRFSAERPKGSFSTLEIQRTEQGDSAMYLCASSETGVAGELFFGEGSRLTVL.